A selection of T cell receptor beta chains follows, all from one sample in a study of CD8 T cells in ankylosing spondylitis. TCRdb analysed the 5' RACE reads with MiXCR anew, one entry per CDR3 protein. Of roughly 120,000 distinct CDR3 sequences listed, roughly 13% are singletons. The specimen was blood, either unsorted or a sorted T cell fraction (not recorded which). The receptors come from a female donor with ankylosing spondylitis or in good health (not recorded which). Both conserved end residues are trimmed from each CDR3.

j_gene,v_gene,CDR3aa
TRBJ2-2,TRBV6-1,ASTGFAGELF
TRBJ1-1,TRBV4-2,ASSQEDRGLGTEAF
TRBJ2-1,TRBV20-1,SAQTGQGSVNEQF
TRBJ2-7,TRBV12-3/TRBV12-4,ASSSRQGSYEQY
TRBJ2-7,TRBV5-1,ASRGGTGPYEQY
TRBJ2-3,TRBV10-3,AISLLTGPDTQY
TRBJ2-1,TRBV20-1,SARKPPFYNEQF
TRBJ2-1,TRBV5-1,ASSRTRPARGNAQF
TRBJ2-1,TRBV20-1,SANGRLGGSYNEQF
TRBJ1-1,TRBV10-3,AIRGDRENTEAF
TRBJ1-5,TRBV12-3/TRBV12-4,ASSLEGAKDQPQH
TRBJ2-5,TRBV20-1,SAAGLETQY
TRBJ2-7,TRBV7-3,ASSLAWGYEQY
TRBJ2-3,TRBV5-1,ASSLADSFTDTQY
TRBJ1-4,TRBV29-1,SVEEGGIGEKLF
TRBJ2-7,TRBV9,ASSVAGGGPYEQY
TRBJ2-7,TRBV27,ASSLSRGGGFDEQY
TRBJ2-7,TRBV12-3/TRBV12-4,ASSSAGLRIYEQY
TRBJ2-1,TRBV20-1,SASSPQGSYNEQF
TRBJ2-2,TRBV27,ASSSAGAGTGELF
TRBJ1-5,TRBV12-3/TRBV12-4,ASSLGPSNQPQH
TRBJ2-3,TRBV12-3/TRBV12-4,ASTSNTDTQY
TRBJ2-1,TRBV5-1,AGSPTGGGGGLYNEQF
TRBJ2-7,TRBV20-1,SARGGTSDYEQY
TRBJ2-1,TRBV20-1,SAGSSGGNEQF
TRBJ2-2,TRBV5-1,ASSWTPTETGELF
TRBJ2-7,TRBV5-1,ASSLVSDRPSTYEQY
TRBJ1-2,TRBV7-2,ASSFGGHNYGYT
TRBJ2-1,TRBV12-3/TRBV12-4,ASSSMDRGGNEQF
TRBJ2-7,TRBV6-1,ASIRTDNYEQY
TRBJ2-5,TRBV12-3/TRBV12-4,ASSLGLAGPEETQY
TRBJ2-1,TRBV4-2,ASSQGGLEQF
TRBJ2-2,TRBV20-1,SARTGLAGGTGELF
TRBJ2-3,TRBV5-1,ASSPGQSDTDTQY
TRBJ2-1,TRBV20-1,SARAARNEQF
TRBJ2-7,TRBV7-7,ASSLANYEQY
TRBJ2-4,TRBV7-9,ASSRDGGNHIQY
TRBJ1-1,TRBV5-1,ASSSGGRTEAF
TRBJ1-4,TRBV20-1,SALSDRGLEKLF
TRBJ1-1,TRBV20-1,SARVGTVNTEAF
TRBJ2-3,TRBV5-1,ASSPGGLAVVDTQY
TRBJ2-6,TRBV6-2/TRBV6-3,ASSSGANVLT